This TCR beta chain was sequenced during a study of PD-1 blockade in classical Hodgkin lymphoma. This CDR3 contains 14 residues. Looked up from germline, CDR1 is SGHTA and CDR2 is FQGTGA. The V end lost 2 bases, the J end lost 4 bases, and 11 bases lay between the germline ends. Specified time point: newly diagnosed, previously untreated cHL patient sample. Some clones are missing from TCRdb's copy, which holds only in-frame ones; the method was immunoSEQ multiplex PCR. The table has roughly 34,000 clones, 90% to 95% seen once. V and J are TRBV7-3 and TRBJ1-2; no reliable D call. Sequenced sample: peripheral blood mononuclear cells (PBMCs). This TCR was sampled from a human donor with classical Hodgkin lymphoma. CDR3 sequence reads: CASSLDPNSYGYTF. CDR3 coding DNA: TGTGCCAGCAGCTTAGACCCAAACTCCTATGGCTACACCTTC.